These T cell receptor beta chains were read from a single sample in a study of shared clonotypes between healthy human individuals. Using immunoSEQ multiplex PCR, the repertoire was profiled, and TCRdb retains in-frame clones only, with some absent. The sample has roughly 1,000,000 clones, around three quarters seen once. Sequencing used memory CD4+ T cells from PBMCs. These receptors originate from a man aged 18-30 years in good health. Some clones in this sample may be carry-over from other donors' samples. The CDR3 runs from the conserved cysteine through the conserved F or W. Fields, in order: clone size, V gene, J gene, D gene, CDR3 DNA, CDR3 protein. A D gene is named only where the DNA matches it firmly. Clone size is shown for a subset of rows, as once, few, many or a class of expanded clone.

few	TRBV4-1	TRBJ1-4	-	TGCGCCAGCAGCCCGACCTATGACGGCCGTAATGAAAAACTGTTTTTT	CASSPTYDGRNEKLFF
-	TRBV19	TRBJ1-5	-	TGTGCCAGTAGTACCCAAACCGGCGGGGTCTGGAATCAGCCCCAGCATTTT	CASSTQTGGVWNQPQHF
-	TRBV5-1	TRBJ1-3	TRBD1	TGCGCCAGCAGTCCAGGGGGCATCCACAACACCATATATTTT	CASSPGGIHNTIYF
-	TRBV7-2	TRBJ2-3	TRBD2	TGTGCCAGCAGGCCAACTAGCGGAGGGGGCACAGATACGCAGTATTTT	CASRPTSGGGTDTQYF
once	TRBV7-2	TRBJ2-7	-	TGTGCCAGCAGCTTAGAACGGGCCTACGAGCAGTACTTC	CASSLERAYEQYF
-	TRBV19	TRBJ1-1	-	TGTGCCAGTAGTCGGTGGGAAACTGAAGCTTTCTTT	CASSRWETEAFF
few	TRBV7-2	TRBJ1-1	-	TGTGCCAGCAGCTTGTCGAGGGGAGTCGGGGCCACTGAAGCTTTCTTT	CASSLSRGVGATEAFF
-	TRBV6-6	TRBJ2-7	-	TGTGCCAGCAGACATGGACATCGTGAGCAGTACTTC	CASRHGHREQYF
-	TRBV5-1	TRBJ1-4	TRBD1	TGCGCCACGTCCCGAGGGGACAGCGATAATGAAAAACTGTTTTTT	CATSRGDSDNEKLFF
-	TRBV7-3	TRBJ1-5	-	TGTGCCAGCAGCCTCTCTCAGGGTTGCAATCAGCCCCAGCATTTT	CASSLSQGCNQPQHF
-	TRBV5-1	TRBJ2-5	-	TGCGCCAGCAGCAAGGACGGCACCGGACAAGAGACCCAGTACTTC	CASSKDGTGQETQYF
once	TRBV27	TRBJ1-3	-	TGTGCCAGCAGTCGCAATCTAAGAAGCTCTGGAAACACCATATATTTT	CASSRNLRSSGNTIYF
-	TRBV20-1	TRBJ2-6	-	TGCAGTGCTAGCAACTGGGACGTCCTGACTTTC	CSASNWDVLTF
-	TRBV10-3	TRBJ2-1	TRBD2	TGTGCCATCAGTGATGTGGGACTAGCGGGAGGGCCTGAGCAGTTCTTC	CAISDVGLAGGPEQFF
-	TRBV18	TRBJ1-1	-	TGTGCCAGCTCACCACTACGGGAGAACACTGAAGCTTTCTTT	CASSPLRENTEAFF
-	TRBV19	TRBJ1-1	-	TGTGCCAGTAGTATAGTTTTGATTGGGCAGAACACTGAAGCTTTCTTT	CASSIVLIGQNTEAFF
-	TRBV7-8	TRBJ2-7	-	TGTGCCAGCAGATTACAGCGGGTGGGCCTATACGAGCAGTACTTC	CASRLQRVGLYEQYF
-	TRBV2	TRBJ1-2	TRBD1	TGTGCCAGCAGGGGGGACAGGGACTATGGCTACACCTTC	CASRGDRDYGYTF
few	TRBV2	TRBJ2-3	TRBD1	TGTGCCAGCAGCCGAGGGGGGACAGGGTTGACAGATACGCAGTATTTT	CASSRGGTGLTDTQYF
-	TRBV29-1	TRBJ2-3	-	TGCAGCGCCACAGGGGGTCTAGCGGAAGGCACAGATACGCAGTATTTT	CSATGGLAEGTDTQYF
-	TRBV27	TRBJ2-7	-	TGTGCCAGCAGTTTACAGTACTCCTACGAGCAGTACTTC	CASSLQYSYEQYF